This entry lists 5 T cell receptor beta chains sequenced from one sample in a study of blood T cell repertoires in COVID-19. The protocol was immunoSEQ multiplex PCR, while the TCRdb copy is restricted to in-frame clones and leaves out a portion. The sample has a few hundred thousand clones, about nine tenths seen once. The sample taken for sequencing was PBMCs or T cells enriched from blood (not recorded which). The receptors derive from a man aged 25-40 years who had recovered from COVID-19.

The V gene is TRBV5-8, the J gene TRBJ1-2; a weak D match, TRBD1 (5 bases). Per the germline V gene, CDR1 is SGHTS and CDR2 is YDEGEE. The CDR3 has 13 amino acids. The ends were cut back, 2 bases at V and 4 bases at J, with 9 bases in the middle. This CDR3 reads CASSFPDTYGYTF. Written as DNA, the CDR3 is TGTGCCAGCAGCTTTCCGGACACCTATGGCTACACCTTC.

J is TRBJ1-5 and V is TRBV27; D gene ambiguous. The length of the CDR3 is 15 residues. V lost 3 bases to trimming and J lost 0 bases, with 9 bases between them. CDR1 MNHEY and CDR2 SMNVEV come from the germline V gene (reference sequence). CDR3 nucleotide sequence: TGTGCCAGCAGTTTCTCGGTGTATAGCAATCAGCCCCAGCATTTT. Its translation is CASSFSVYSNQPQHF.

The chain recombines TRBV11-2 with TRBJ2-4, with TRBD1 identical over 7 bases. Germline-derived CDR1 and CDR2 are SGHAT and FQNNGV. The CDR3 extends over 16 amino acids. Unmatched junction bases numbered 7, after V lost 5 bases and J lost 0 bases. The CDR3 region is CASSPNRGRAKNIQYF. The CDR3, as DNA: TGTGCCAGCAGCCCTAATAGGGGGCGAGCCAAAAACATTCAGTACTTC.

V gene TRBV23-1 combines with J gene TRBJ2-1; D perhaps matches TRBD1 (6 bases). TRBV23-1 is known as an ORF, though its function is uncertain. The V end lost 0 bases, the J end lost 5 bases, and 17 bases lay between the germline ends. The CDR3 sequence is 17 residues long. CDR3 nucleotides: TGCGCCAGCAGTCAATCCCAAGGGGCAGGGGTCAACAATGAGCAGTTCTTC. This encodes CASSQSQGAGVNNEQFF.

This chain links TRBV30 with TRBJ1-1; D remains ambiguous. The CDR3 sequence is 15 residues long. Trimming removed 4 bases from V and 0 bases from J, with 15 bases in between. From germline, CDR1 is GTSNPN and CDR2 SVGIG (reference sequence). CDR3 coding DNA: TGTGCCTGGACTTTGATGCCCGGGGTGAACACTGAAGCTTTCTTT. Protein sequence: CAWTLMPGVNTEAFF.